Below are 32 T cell receptor beta chains sequenced from a single sample in a study of control samples from healthy donors and cancer patients. Assay used: immunoSEQ multiplex PCR; TCRdb lists only in-frame clones, some missing. The top ten clones hold 1.3% to 1.5% of a sample with fewer than 200,000 clones, about 90% of them seen once. Sequencing was done on a sample of blood. The receptors here all came from a woman aged 50 to 65 in good health.

The chain combines TRBV7-2 with TRBJ2-1; 8 bases fit TRBD1. This CDR3 has 14 amino acids. Germline loops: CDR1 SGHTA, CDR2 FQGNSA. Unmatched junction bases numbered 5, after V lost 1 base and J lost 9 bases. CDR3 sequence: CASSLGRGRVEQFF. The CDR3 DNA follows: TGTGCCAGCAGCTTAGGCAGGGGGCGCGTTGAGCAGTTCTTC.

The chain combines TRBV7-2 with TRBJ2-3; D remains ambiguous. The germline V gene encodes CDR1 SGHTA and CDR2 FQGNSA. Between the trimmed V and J ends, which lost 5 bases and 4 bases, there was a span of 4 bases. The CDR3 extends over 11 amino acids. This CDR3 reads CASSQSDTQYF. In nucleotides, the CDR3 is TGTGCCAGCAGCCAATCAGATACGCAGTATTTT.

The chain joins TRBV15 to TRBJ2-3, with 13 nucleotides matching TRBD2. The ends lost 5 bases at V and 2 bases at J; junction bases unmatched: 16. The CDR3 has 20 amino acids. CDR1 is LNHNV, CDR2 YYDKDF, per germline (reference sequence). DNA of the CDR3: TGTGCCACCAGCTCTCGGAATTGGGGTGGACTAGCGGGAGTCACAGATACGCAGTATTTT. Translated: CATSSRNWGGLAGVTDTQYF.

J is TRBJ2-3 and V is TRBV4-2, with D possibly being TRBD2 (7 bases). This CDR3 has 18 residues. From germline, CDR1 is LGHNA and CDR2 YNFKEQ. The V end was cut by 0 bases, the J end by 3 bases, with 19 bases between. CDR3 bases: TGTGCCAGCAGCCAAGAAAGTGCCGGGGGGCGCGGAACAGATACGCAGTATTTT. Protein sequence: CASSQESAGGRGTDTQYF.

In its sample, this clone was seen a few times. The chain joins TRBV20-1 to TRBJ2-5; 11 bases align to TRBD2. The CDR3 is 14 residues long. Trimming at V came to 3 bases and at J to 3 bases, leaving 3 bases not matched to a gene. Germline loops: CDR1 DFQATT, CDR2 SNEGSKA (reference sequence). CDR3 coding DNA: TGCAGTGCTAGTTCTAGCGGGAGGAAAGAGACCCAGTACTTC. Residues: CSASSSGRKETQYF.

This sequence joins TRBV20-1 and TRBJ1-2; D gene ambiguous. This CDR3 comprises 10 residues. V dropped 5 bases and J dropped 7 bases, with 8 bases sitting between them. The germline V gene encodes CDR1 DFQATT and CDR2 SNEGSKA (reference sequence). Written as DNA, the CDR3 is TGCAGTGCTCTCCAGTTTGGCTACACCTTC. Its protein product is CSALQFGYTF.

The gene calls are TRBV28 and TRBJ2-5; 7 nucleotides agree with TRBD1. CDR3 size: 15 residues. V dropped 5 bases and J dropped 6; count of bases not matched to a gene: 12. Germline loops: CDR1 MDHEN, CDR2 SYDVKM. DNA for the CDR3: TGTGCCAGCAGTACCCCGACAGGGATGGTGCAGACCCAGTACTTC. It yields the protein CASSTPTGMVQTQYF.

The chain uses TRBV18 and TRBJ1-3, with D perhaps matching TRBD1 (5 bases). This CDR3 spans 18 amino acids. The ends were cut back, 1 base at V and 0 bases at J, with 16 bases in the middle. Looked up from germline, CDR1 is KGHSH and CDR2 is LQKENI. The CDR3 nucleotides are TGTGCCAGCTCACCACTCGGGTTATTCGGGGGCTCTGGAAACACCATATATTTT. It encodes CASSPLGLFGGSGNTIYF.

The chain employs TRBV6-5 and TRBJ1-5; no reliable D call. Deletions cut 7 bases from V and 7 bases from J, with 5 bases between. The CDR3 is 10 residues long. Germline V CDR1 and CDR2: MNHEY, SVGAGI. The CDR3 DNA reads as TGTGCCAGCAACCAACAGCCCCAGCATTTT. As protein: CASNQQPQHF.

This sequence joins TRBV9 and TRBJ2-3; possible D gene TRBD1, 5 bases. The CDR3 covers 15 residues. The ends were cut back, 3 bases at V and 0 bases at J, with 11 bases in the middle. Germline-derived CDR1 and CDR2 are SGDLS and YYNGEE. In DNA, the CDR3 is TGTGCCAGCAGCGATAGGGGCGCTAGCACAGATACGCAGTATTTT. Protein product: CASSDRGASTDTQYF.

The gene calls are TRBV27 and TRBJ1-2, with no clear D. The germline V and J ends were trimmed by 6 bases and 4 bases, with 9 bases remaining between them. CDR3 length: 12 residues. CDR1 MNHEY and CDR2 SMNVEV come from the germline V gene (reference sequence). CDR3 in amino acids: CASRQLGYGYTF. The CDR3 coding sequence is TGTGCCAGCAGGCAGTTGGGCTATGGCTACACCTTC.

The chain couples TRBV24-1 to TRBJ2-2, with 7 bases that match TRBD1. Unmatched junction bases numbered 11, after V lost 9 bases and J lost 2 bases. Germline lookup yields CDR1 KGHDR and CDR2 SFDVKD. The CDR3 runs 16 residues. CDR3 residues: CATSKRGRINTGELFF. CDR3 coding DNA: TGTGCCACCTCGAAGAGGGGGCGGATCAACACCGGGGAGCTGTTTTTT.

The CDR3 loop reads CASSPGRSGELFF. The CDR3 nucleotides are TGCGCCAGCAGCCCGGGAAGGAGCGGGGAGCTGTTTTTT. The chain carries TRBV4-3 and TRBJ2-2, with TRBD2 as a possible D gene (5 bases). The V end lost 4 bases, the J end lost 7 bases, and 10 bases lay between the germline ends. The CDR3 loop spans 13 amino acids. The germline gives CDR1 LGHNA, CDR2 YSLEER.

The genes are TRBV7-2 and TRBJ1-1; D gene ambiguous. Trimming left V 3 bases short and J 5 bases short, with 16 bases between. This CDR3 is built from 15 residues. The germline V gene has CDR1 SGHTA and CDR2 FQGNSA. The CDR3, as DNA: TGTGCCAGCAGCTTTAGGATCTCCTATCCTACTGAAGCTTTCTTT. As protein: CASSFRISYPTEAFF.

CDR3 DNA sequence: TGTGCCAGCAGCGAACAGTACATGAACACTGAAGCTTTCTTT. Its protein product is CASSEQYMNTEAFF. The V call is TRBV7-2, the J call TRBJ1-1, with D hard to call. V was pared by 5 bases and J by 0 bases, with 10 bases between. Germline V gives CDR1 SGHTA, CDR2 FQGNSA. This CDR3 comprises 14 residues.

This clone has just one count. This chain links TRBV30 with TRBJ1-1, with D possibly matching TRBD1 (6 bases). Germline CDR1 reads GTSNPN; CDR2 reads SVGIG (reference sequence). The CDR3 sequence is 15 residues long. Trimming left V 1 base short and J 0 bases short, with 12 bases between. CDR3 loop: CAWSGTASMNTEAFF. CDR3 coding DNA: TGTGCCTGGAGTGGGACAGCCAGTATGAACACTGAAGCTTTCTTT. The full variable domain, completed using reference TRBV30 and TRBJ1-1, is SQTIHQWPATLVQPVGSPLSLECTVEGTSNPNLYWYRQAAGRGLQLLFYSVGIGQISSEVPQNLSASRPQDRQFILSSKKLLLSDSGFYLCAWSGTASMNTEAFFGQGTRLTVV.

The rearrangement joins TRBV27 to TRBJ2-5; no definite D call. CDR1 is MNHEY, CDR2 SMNVEV, per germline (reference sequence). This CDR3 spans 12 amino acids. The V end was cut by 6 bases, the J end by 5 bases, with 10 bases between. CDR3 DNA: TGTGCCAGCAGGGGGAAAGGGGAGACCCAGTACTTC. Residues: CASRGKGETQYF.

This sequence joins TRBV18 and TRBJ2-7, with 7 bases that match TRBD1. V was pared by 3 bases and J by 3 bases, with 8 bases of the junction left unmatched. The CDR3 is made up of 15 amino acids. The germline CDR1 and CDR2 sequences are KGHSH and LQKENI. The CDR3 nucleotides read TGTGCCAGCTCACCGCCGGCGCGACAGGGCTACGAGCAGTACTTC. It specifies CASSPPARQGYEQYF.

This chain uses TRBV4-3 with TRBJ1-3; unclear D gene. V was pared by 0 bases and J by 4 bases, with 7 bases between. The V gene's germline CDR1 is LGHNA and CDR2 YSLEER. The CDR3 contains 14 residues. The CDR3 loop is CASSQDAVGNTIYF. CDR3 sequence (DNA): TGCGCCAGCAGCCAAGATGCTGTCGGAAACACCATATATTTT.

The chain recombines TRBV7-2 with TRBJ2-2; D gene ambiguous. Per germline, CDR1 SGHTA and CDR2 FQGNSA. V was cut by 2 bases and J by 8 bases, with 9 bases left in between. CDR3 length equals 13 residues. The CDR3 protein is CASSLSSMGELFF. The DNA for the CDR3 is TGTGCCAGCAGCTTATCGAGTATGGGGGAGCTGTTTTTT. The full variable domain, its missing parts supplied by reference TRBV7-2 and TRBJ2-2, is GAGVSQSPSNKVTEKGKDVELRCDPISGHTALYWYRQSLGQGLEFLIYFQGNSAPDKSGLPSDRFSAERTGGSVSTLTIQRTQQEDSAVYLCASSLSSMGELFFGEGSRLTVL.

The rearrangement uses TRBV4-2 and TRBJ2-2, with 9 positions matching TRBD2. Germline assignment: CDR1 LGHNA and CDR2 YNFKEQ. The V segment lost 0 bases and the J segment 7 bases; nucleotides outside the gene matches: 9. The CDR3 contains 17 residues. The CDR3 sequence: CASSQDNGGRGGGELFF. The CDR3 bases are TGTGCCAGCAGCCAAGATAACGGCGGGAGGGGAGGCGGGGAGCTGTTTTTT.

The chain uses TRBV3-1 (or the pseudogene TRBV3-2) and TRBJ2-3; D is unclear. The V end lost 4 bases, the J end lost 8 bases, and 10 bases lay between the germline ends. The CDR3 loop spans 12 amino acids. Germline assignment: CDR1 LGHDT and CDR2 YNNKEL (reference sequence). The DNA for the CDR3 is TGTGCCAGCAGCCCCCGGTTAGGTACGCAGTATTTT. This codes for CASSPRLGTQYF.

V is TRBV24-1 and J is TRBJ2-1, with D possibly being TRBD1 or TRBD2 (5 bases each). The CDR3 contains 13 residues. CDR1 and CDR2 from the germline V gene are KGHDR and SFDVKD. Trimming removed 6 bases from V and 9 bases from J, with 14 bases in between. The CDR3 sequence is CATSTPGRSEQFF. CDR3 DNA: TGTGCCACCAGTACGCCGGGACGTAGTGAGCAGTTCTTC.

The genes are TRBV28 and TRBJ1-2, with 10 bases aligning to TRBD1. Germline V gene lookup returns CDR1 MDHEN and CDR2 SYDVKM. This CDR3 is built from 13 residues. Trimming at V came to 2 bases and at J to 7 bases, leaving 1 base not matched to a gene. The CDR3: CASSLGTGVGYTF. The CDR3 DNA reads as TGTGCCAGCAGTTTAGGGACAGGGGTTGGCTACACCTTC.

This clone was seen only a few times. The J gene is TRBJ1-5, the V gene TRBV4-3; tentatively, D is TRBD1 (6 bases). Germline V gene lookup returns CDR1 LGHNA and CDR2 YSLEER. The CDR3 consists of 13 residues. V was shortened by 0 bases and J by 6 bases, with 6 bases between the two germline ends. In nucleotides, the CDR3 is TGCGCCAGCAGCCAAGACAGGGGTCAGCCCCAGCATTTT. This encodes CASSQDRGQPQHF.

This clone occurred once. V is TRBV18 and J is TRBJ1-2; D is unclear. V gave up 5 bases and J gave up 1 base, with 11 bases separating them. Germline CDR1 KGHSH, CDR2 LQKENI. This CDR3 has 14 residues. This CDR3 reads CASSALQDNYGYTF. CDR3 coding DNA: TGTGCCAGCTCAGCCCTCCAAGATAACTATGGCTACACCTTC.

This clone has a single count. The gene calls are TRBV19 and TRBJ1-5; perhaps TRBD1 as D (5 bases). Deletions cut 3 bases from V and 0 bases from J, with 9 bases between. Per the germline V gene, CDR1 is LNHDA and CDR2 is SQIVND (reference sequence). The CDR3 totals 15 residues. In nucleotides, the CDR3 is TGTGCCAGTAGTATCCCCGGACATAGCAATCAGCCCCAGCATTTT. Its translation is CASSIPGHSNQPQHF.

The chain joins TRBV11-2 to TRBJ1-4, with a possible D match to TRBD1 (6 bases). The germline V gene has CDR1 SGHAT and CDR2 FQNNGV. This CDR3 comprises 14 residues. Trimming left V 5 bases short and J 5 bases short, with 12 bases between. The CDR3 is CASSPTGKNEKLFF. In nucleotides, the CDR3 is TGTGCCAGCAGCCCGACAGGAAAGAATGAAAAACTGTTTTTT.

V gene TRBV19 combines with J gene TRBJ2-7; 15 nucleotides agree with TRBD2. CDR1 and CDR2 (germline): LNHDA, SQIVND (reference sequence). J gave up 6 bases and V 4 bases, and 10 bases lay outside the gene matches. CDR3 length: 17 residues. In nucleotides, the CDR3 is TGTGCCAGTAGTAGGGGACTAGCGGGAGGTCCCGGGCGCGAGCAGTACTTC. Protein: CASSRGLAGGPGREQYF.

The chain uses TRBV7-9 and TRBJ1-1, with a possible D match to TRBD1 (5 bases). CDR3 size: 15 residues. The ends were cut back, 7 bases at V and 6 bases at J, with 21 bases in the middle. CDR1 SEHNR and CDR2 FQNEAQ come from the germline V gene (reference sequence). The CDR3 loop reads CASTTGWGGEAEAFF. As DNA, the CDR3 is TGTGCCAGCACCACCGGTTGGGGGGGGGAGGCTGAAGCTTTCTTT.

The chain is built from TRBV18 and TRBJ2-7, with a tentative D call TRBD2 (5 bases). V lost 0 bases and J 3 bases, leaving 6 bases between the germline ends. Per germline, CDR1 KGHSH and CDR2 LQKENI. The CDR3 is 13 residues long. CDR3 bases: TGTGCCAGCTCACCACCTAGCGTCTACGAGCAGTACTTC. Its translation: CASSPPSVYEQYF.

The chain recombines TRBV15 with TRBJ2-7, with D perhaps given as TRBD1 or TRBD2 (5 bases each). The germline V gene has CDR1 LNHNV and CDR2 YYDKDF (reference sequence). The V end was cut by 0 bases, the J end by 2 bases, with 11 bases between. The CDR3 totals 15 residues. The CDR3: CATSRDGDGAYEQYF. The CDR3 DNA reads TGTGCCACCAGCAGAGATGGGGACGGCGCCTACGAGCAGTACTTC.